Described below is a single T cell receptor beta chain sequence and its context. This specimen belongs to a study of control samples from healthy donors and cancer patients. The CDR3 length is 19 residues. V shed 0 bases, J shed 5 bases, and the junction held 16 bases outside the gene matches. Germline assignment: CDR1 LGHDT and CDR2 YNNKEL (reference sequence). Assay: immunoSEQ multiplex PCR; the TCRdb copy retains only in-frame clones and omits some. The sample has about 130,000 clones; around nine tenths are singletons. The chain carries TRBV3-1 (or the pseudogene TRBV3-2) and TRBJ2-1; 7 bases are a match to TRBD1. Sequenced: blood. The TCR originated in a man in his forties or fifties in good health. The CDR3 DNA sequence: TGTGCCAGCAGCCAAGATTATTGGTTTTCCGGGACAGCTAACAATGAGCAGTTCTTC. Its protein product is CASSQDYWFSGTANNEQFF.